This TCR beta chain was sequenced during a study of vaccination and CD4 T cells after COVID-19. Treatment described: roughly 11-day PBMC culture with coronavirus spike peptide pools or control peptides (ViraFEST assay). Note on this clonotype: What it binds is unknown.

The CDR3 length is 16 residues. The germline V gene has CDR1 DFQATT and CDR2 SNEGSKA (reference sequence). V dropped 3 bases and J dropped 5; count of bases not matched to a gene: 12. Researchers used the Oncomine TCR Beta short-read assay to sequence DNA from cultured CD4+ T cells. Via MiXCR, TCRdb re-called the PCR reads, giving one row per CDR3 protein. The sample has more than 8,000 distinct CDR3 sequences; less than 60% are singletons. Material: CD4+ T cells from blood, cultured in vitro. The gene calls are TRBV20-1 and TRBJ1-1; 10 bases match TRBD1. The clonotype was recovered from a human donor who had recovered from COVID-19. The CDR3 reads CSASGDRGRWVTEAFF. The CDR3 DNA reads TGCAGTGCTAGTGGGGACAGGGGAAGGTGGGTTACTGAAGCTTTCTTT.